The rows below give T cell receptor beta chains drawn from one sample of a study of PD-1 blockade in classical Hodgkin lymphoma. Repertoires were generated with immunoSEQ multiplex PCR, while TCRdb's copy carries only in-frame clones and drops some. Here the sample spans 15,000 to 25,000 clones, 83% being singletons. The sequences come from CD4+ T cells from blood, collected before the fourth cycle of nivolumab. All receptors derive from a human donor with classical Hodgkin lymphoma. CDR3s include the opening cysteine and the closing phenylalanine or tryptophan. The order of the fields is V gene, J gene, D gene, clone size, CDR3 protein, CDR3 DNA. D genes are given only for firm matches. Part of the rows lack a size; the others show once, few, many or a class for expanded clones.

TRBV6-5	TRBJ2-1	TRBD2	NA	CASSYSGLAPNNEQFF	TGTGCCAGCAGTTACTCAGGACTAGCGCCTAACAATGAGCAGTTCTTC
TRBV6-5	TRBJ2-7	NA	NA	CASSYTGSYEQYF	TGTGCCAGCAGTTACACAGGTTCCTACGAGCAGTACTTC
TRBV5-1	TRBJ1-1	NA	NA	CASSQGRDTNTEAFF	TGCGCCAGCAGCCAAGGCCGGGACACGAACACTGAAGCTTTCTTT
TRBV6-5	TRBJ2-2	NA	NA	CASSSRLSNTGELFF	TGTGCCAGCAGTTCCCGATTGTCCAACACCGGGGAGCTGTTTTTT
TRBV5-1	TRBJ1-5	NA	once	CASSPGQSSNQPQHF	TGCGCCAGCAGCCCCGGACAGAGTAGCAATCAGCCCCAGCATTTT
TRBV5-1	TRBJ2-3	TRBD2	NA	CASRLAGADTQYF	TGCGCCAGCCGACTAGCGGGAGCTGATACGCAGTATTTT
TRBV18	TRBJ1-1	NA	NA	CASSPGGRGTEAFF	TGTGCCAGCTCACCCGGGGGCAGGGGAACTGAAGCTTTCTTT
TRBV7-9	TRBJ2-3	NA	NA	CASSLWFATERSTDTQYF	TGTGCCAGCAGCTTATGGTTCGCAACCGAGCGGAGCACAGATACGCAGTATTTT
TRBV7-9	TRBJ2-7	TRBD2	NA	CASSLASGRAYEQYF	TGTGCCAGCAGCTTAGCTAGCGGGAGGGCCTACGAGCAGTACTTC
TRBV5-4	TRBJ2-1	NA	medium-sized	CASKPEGAAQQFF	TGTGCCAGCAAACCCGAGGGAGCCGCACAGCAGTTCTTC
TRBV9	TRBJ2-5	TRBD2	NA	CASSVGREAQETQYF	TGTGCCAGCAGCGTGGGCCGGGAGGCGCAAGAGACCCAGTACTTC
TRBV25-1	TRBJ1-1	NA	NA	CASSELGDTEAFF	TGTGCCAGCAGTGAACTAGGGGACACTGAAGCTTTCTTT
TRBV19	TRBJ1-5	NA	NA	CASTWDTNQPQHF	TGTGCCAGTACATGGGACACAAATCAGCCCCAGCATTTT
TRBV18	TRBJ1-1	NA	NA	CASSPKILAGYGNTEAFF	TGTGCCAGCTCACCAAAGATCTTAGCGGGGTACGGGAACACTGAAGCTTTCTTT
TRBV6-1	TRBJ2-5	NA	NA	CASSERAPGPLMETQYF	TGTGCCAGCAGTGAAAGGGCTCCAGGCCCCCTCATGGAGACCCAGTACTTC
TRBV7-2	TRBJ2-7	TRBD1	NA	CASSFLTQGARYEQYF	TGTGCCAGCAGCTTCCTGACACAGGGGGCCCGGTACGAGCAGTACTTC
TRBV19	TRBJ2-3	TRBD1	NA	CASSKGAGDTQYF	TGTGCCAGTAGTAAGGGGGCTGGAGATACGCAGTATTTT
TRBV6-1	TRBJ1-2	NA	NA	CASSEGRRDGYTF	TGTGCCAGCAGTGAAGGGCGGCGGGATGGCTACACCTTC
TRBV18	TRBJ2-1	TRBD1	NA	CASSPGQVHEQFF	TGTGCCAGCTCACCGGGACAGGTCCATGAGCAGTTCTTC
TRBV19	TRBJ2-3	NA	NA	CASSIRASGTGDTQYF	TGTGCCAGTAGTATCCGGGCTAGCGGGACAGGAGATACGCAGTATTTT
TRBV29-1	TRBJ1-2	TRBD1	NA	CSGAGGQGKGYTF	TGCAGCGGGGCCGGGGGACAGGGCAAAGGCTACACCTTC
TRBV28	TRBJ1-2	NA	NA	CASSSRALGHGYTF	TGTGCCAGCAGCTCGCGGGCCCTCGGCCATGGCTACACCTTC